These T cell receptor beta chains were read from a single sample in a study of naive and memory T cell subsets. One entry per CDR3 protein, called by TCRdb with MiXCR from the UMI-ligation and nested PCR reads. Of over 100,000 distinct CDR3 sequences detected, roughly 15% appear once; the ten largest clones hold roughly 3.1%. The sequenced material came from naive CD8+ T cells from blood. The receptors derive from a human donor in good health. Both conserved end residues are part of each CDR3. A D gene is named only where the DNA matches it firmly. Not all rows give a size; the values are once, few, many and, for expanded clones, a class.

>.|TRBJ2-7|many|TRBV2
CASFGLGGDEQYF
TGTGCCAGTTTTGGCCTCGGAGGGGACGAGCAGTACTTC
>TRBD2|TRBJ2-1|few|TRBV12-3/TRBV12-4
CASSLTSGRALNEQFF
TGTGCCAGCAGTTTAACTAGCGGGAGGGCCCTGAATGAGCAGTTCTTC
>.|TRBJ2-7|.|TRBV6-1
CASSEPRLVVEQYF
TGTGCCAGCAGTGAACCCCGACTAGTGGTTGAGCAGTACTTC
>TRBD1|TRBJ2-1|few|TRBV29-1
CSVPGGGGYEQFF
TGCAGCGTGCCAGGGGGCGGTGGCTATGAGCAGTTCTTC
>.|TRBJ2-7|many|TRBV3-1
CASSPGTSYEQYF
TGTGCCAGCAGCCCCGGGACCTCCTACGAGCAGTACTTC
>TRBD1|TRBJ2-3|.|TRBV28
CASSSSAGTGDISTDTQYF
TGTGCCAGCAGTTCCTCCGCCGGGACAGGGGATATTAGCACAGATACGCAGTATTTT
>.|TRBJ2-1|.|TRBV19
CASSSGSPKGQFF
TGTGCCAGTAGTAGCGGATCCCCGAAGGGGCAGTTCTTC
>.|TRBJ2-1|.|TRBV7-9
CASSVQNLGPYNEQFF
TGTGCCAGCAGCGTACAAAATTTGGGGCCCTACAATGAGCAGTTCTTC
>.|TRBJ2-2|.|TRBV20-1
CSARDNRAGELFF
TGCAGTGCTAGAGATAATCGTGCCGGGGAGCTGTTTTTT
>.|TRBJ2-7|many|TRBV7-3
CASSLTGGSYEQYF
TGTGCCAGCAGCTTAACAGGGGGCTCCTACGAGCAGTACTTC
>.|TRBJ1-1|few|TRBV7-9
CASSSGTLNTEAFF
TGTGCCAGCAGCTCGGGAACACTGAACACTGAAGCTTTCTTT
>TRBD1|TRBJ1-2|.|TRBV19
CASRLYGQDNYGYTF
TGTGCCAGTAGGCTCTATGGACAGGATAACTATGGCTACACCTTC
>.|TRBJ1-2|few|TRBV7-9
CASSQGGQSYGYTF
TGTGCCAGCAGCCAAGGGGGGCAGAGCTATGGCTACACCTTC
>.|TRBJ2-1|few|TRBV19
CASKGPMGYNEQFF
TGTGCCAGCAAGGGACCAATGGGATACAATGAGCAGTTCTTC
>TRBD1|TRBJ2-1|.|TRBV6-6
CASSYSPQGAYNEQFF
TGTGCCAGCAGTTACTCACCACAGGGGGCATACAATGAGCAGTTCTTC
>.|TRBJ1-1|.|TRBV18
CASSASASEAFF
TGTGCCAGCTCCGCCTCGGCCTCTGAAGCTTTCTTT
>.|TRBJ2-1|.|TRBV5-1
CASSLVNGAGDEQFF
TGCGCCAGCAGCTTGGTAAACGGGGCGGGCGATGAGCAGTTCTTC
>TRBD1|TRBJ2-1|.|TRBV5-1
CASSTGTGVFYNEQFF
TGCGCCAGCAGCACCGGGACAGGGGTGTTTTACAATGAGCAGTTCTTC
>TRBD1|TRBJ1-1|.|TRBV11-3
CASSLTGKNTEAFF
TGTGCCAGCAGCTTGACAGGGAAGAACACTGAAGCTTTCTTT
>.|TRBJ1-2|.|TRBV18
CASSPQDWTENYGYTF
TGTGCCAGCTCACCACAAGACTGGACAGAAAACTATGGCTACACCTTC
>TRBD1|TRBJ2-1|few|TRBV19
CASSIDLMVGGRGTEQFF
TGTGCCAGTAGTATAGATTTAATGGTTGGCGGCAGGGGGACTGAGCAGTTCTTC
>.|TRBJ1-2|.|TRBV3-1
CASSQTVALGYTF
TGTGCCAGCAGCCAAACAGTGGCTCTTGGCTACACCTTC
>.|TRBJ1-1|.|TRBV6-2/TRBV6-3
CASRPPTGNTEAFF
TGTGCCAGCAGACCCCCGACAGGGAACACTGAAGCTTTCTTT
>TRBD1|TRBJ1-6|many|TRBV19
CASNLGQSNSPLHF
TGTGCCAGTAATCTGGGACAGAGTAATTCACCCCTCCACTTT
>.|TRBJ2-7|few|TRBV7-2
CASSFLNEQYF
TGTGCCAGCAGCTTCCTTAACGAGCAGTACTTC
>.|TRBJ2-3|few|TRBV29-1
CSVVSGIPTDTQYF
TGCAGCGTTGTCAGTGGTATTCCCACAGATACGCAGTATTTT
>.|TRBJ1-5|once|TRBV7-9
CASSLGNRAQHF
TGTGCCAGCAGCTTAGGGAACAGGGCCCAGCATTTT
>TRBD1|TRBJ1-2|few|TRBV6-1
CASSDGDSSYGYTF
TGTGCCAGCAGTGATGGGGACAGCTCCTATGGCTACACCTTC
>.|TRBJ2-5|many|TRBV27
CASSFGDGPKETQYF
TGTGCCAGCAGTTTCGGGGACGGACCCAAAGAGACCCAGTACTTC
>.|TRBJ2-7|many|TRBV6-2/TRBV6-3
CASSLIGNYEQYF
TGTGCCAGCAGTTTAATCGGTAACTACGAGCAGTACTTC
>TRBD1|TRBJ1-1|.|TRBV20-1
CSAREQGRGTEAFF
TGCAGTGCTAGAGAACAGGGGAGAGGTACTGAAGCTTTCTTT
>TRBD2|TRBJ2-3|few|TRBV29-1
CSVRLGLAKSTDTQYF
TGCAGCGTCAGATTGGGACTAGCCAAAAGCACAGATACGCAGTATTTT
>TRBD2|TRBJ2-7|.|TRBV12-3/TRBV12-4
CASTPRLAGGEEQYF
TGTGCCAGCACCCCGCGACTAGCGGGAGGTGAGGAGCAGTACTTC
>.|TRBJ2-1|few|TRBV12-3/TRBV12-4
CASSVGLSYNEQFF
TGTGCCAGCAGCGTGGGCCTCTCCTACAATGAGCAGTTCTTC
>TRBD2|TRBJ2-2|few|TRBV4-2
CASSPSHPVTSGGLDGELFF
TGTGCCAGCAGCCCTAGCCACCCCGTGACTAGCGGGGGGCTGGACGGGGAGCTGTTTTTT
>TRBD2|TRBJ2-2|few|TRBV20-1
CSALGREGPTGELFF
TGCAGTGCCTTGGGGCGGGAGGGCCCGACCGGGGAGCTGTTTTTT
>TRBD2|TRBJ2-1|.|TRBV24-1
CATSESGLAELNEQFF
TGTGCCACCAGTGAGTCAGGACTAGCGGAGTTAAATGAGCAGTTCTTC
>TRBD1|TRBJ2-7|few|TRBV7-2
CASSLGQASYEQYF
TGTGCCAGCAGCTTGGGACAGGCCTCCTACGAGCAGTACTTC
>TRBD1|TRBJ1-2|few|TRBV5-6
CASTDRKDYGYTF
TGTGCCAGTACGGACAGGAAGGACTATGGCTACACCTTC
>TRBD2|TRBJ2-3|.|TRBV7-9
CASSLNSGGTDTQYF
TGTGCCAGCAGCTTAAATAGCGGGGGGACAGATACGCAGTATTTT
>.|TRBJ2-3|.|TRBV24-1
CATSERDLTDTQYF
TGTGCCACCAGTGAAAGAGACCTCACAGATACGCAGTATTTT
>.|TRBJ2-7|many|TRBV29-1
CSVEVLGSYTYEQYF
TGCAGCGTTGAGGTACTTGGTAGTTACACCTACGAGCAGTACTTC
>.|TRBJ2-5|many|TRBV7-2
CASSSLGPPPQAQETQYF
TGTGCCAGCAGCTCCCTGGGACCGCCCCCACAGGCTCAAGAGACCCAGTACTTC
>.|TRBJ1-2|.|TRBV20-1
CSASRDYGYTF
TGCAGTGCTAGCAGGGACTATGGCTACACCTTC
>.|TRBJ1-2|.|TRBV2
CASSLSSRTDGGRDFYGYTF
TGTGCCAGCAGTCTCTCTTCGCGCACCGACGGGGGCAGGGACTTCTATGGCTACACCTTC
>.|TRBJ1-1|many|TRBV4-1
CASSHGHRGKTEAFF
TGCGCCAGCAGCCATGGTCACAGAGGTAAGACTGAAGCTTTCTTT
>.|TRBJ2-2|.|TRBV28
CASGSTGELFF
TGTGCCAGTGGTTCCACCGGGGAGCTGTTTTTT
>.|TRBJ1-1|few|TRBV12-3/TRBV12-4
CASSFGIEAFF
TGTGCCAGCAGTTTTGGAATTGAAGCTTTCTTT
>TRBD2|TRBJ2-3|.|TRBV7-9
CASSFSGRDTDTQYF
TGTGCCAGCAGCTTTAGCGGGCGAGACACAGATACGCAGTATTTT
>.|TRBJ1-1|.|TRBV4-1
CASSQALSVEAFF
TGCGCCAGCAGCCAAGCACTCTCTGTTGAAGCTTTCTTT
>.|TRBJ2-1|.|TRBV12-3/TRBV12-4
CASNYLSSYNEQFF
TGTGCCAGCAATTACCTGAGCTCCTACAATGAGCAGTTCTTC
>.|TRBJ2-7|.|TRBV18
CASSPRNVGSYEQYF
TGTGCCAGCTCACCACGAAATGTTGGGAGCTACGAGCAGTACTTC
>.|TRBJ1-1|.|TRBV4-3
CASSQARERDEDFF
TGCGCCAGCAGCCAAGCCCGGGAGAGGGACGAAGATTTCTTT
>.|TRBJ2-5|.|TRBV7-9
CASSPLNQETQYF
TGTGCCAGCAGCCCCTTGAACCAAGAGACCCAGTACTTC
>.|TRBJ2-7|many|TRBV27
CASSLTRNLYEQYF
TGTGCCAGCAGTCTGACTAGGAATCTCTACGAGCAGTACTTC